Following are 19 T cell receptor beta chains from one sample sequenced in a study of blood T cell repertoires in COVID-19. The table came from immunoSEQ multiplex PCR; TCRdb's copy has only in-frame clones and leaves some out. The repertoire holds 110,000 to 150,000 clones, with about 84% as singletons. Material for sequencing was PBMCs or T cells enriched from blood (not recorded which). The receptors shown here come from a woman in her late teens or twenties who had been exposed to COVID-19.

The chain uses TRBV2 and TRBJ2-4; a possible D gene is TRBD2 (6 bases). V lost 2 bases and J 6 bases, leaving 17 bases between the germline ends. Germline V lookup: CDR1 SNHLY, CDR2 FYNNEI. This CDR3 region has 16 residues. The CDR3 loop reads CASSESGGVVGNIQYF. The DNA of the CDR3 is TGTGCCAGCAGTGAAAGTGGAGGGGTGGTGGGAAACATTCAGTACTTC.

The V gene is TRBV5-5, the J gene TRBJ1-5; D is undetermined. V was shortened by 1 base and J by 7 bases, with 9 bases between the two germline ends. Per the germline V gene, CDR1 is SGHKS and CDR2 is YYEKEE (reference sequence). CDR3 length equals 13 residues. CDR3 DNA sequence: TGTGCCAGCAGCTTGACCTCCCGGCAGCCCCAGCATTTT. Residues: CASSLTSRQPQHF.

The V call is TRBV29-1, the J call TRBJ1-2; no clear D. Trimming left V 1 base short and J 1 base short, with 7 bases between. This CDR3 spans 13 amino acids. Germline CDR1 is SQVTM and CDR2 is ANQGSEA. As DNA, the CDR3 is TGCAGCGTTGAAGGCTATATTAACTATGGCTACACCTTC. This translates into CSVEGYINYGYTF.

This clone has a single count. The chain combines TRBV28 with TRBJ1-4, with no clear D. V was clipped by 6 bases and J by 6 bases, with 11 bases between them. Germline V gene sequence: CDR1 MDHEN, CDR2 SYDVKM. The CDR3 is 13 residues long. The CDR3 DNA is TGTGCCAGCAGCCGACCGCTAGATGAAAAACTGTTTTTT. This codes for CASSRPLDEKLFF.

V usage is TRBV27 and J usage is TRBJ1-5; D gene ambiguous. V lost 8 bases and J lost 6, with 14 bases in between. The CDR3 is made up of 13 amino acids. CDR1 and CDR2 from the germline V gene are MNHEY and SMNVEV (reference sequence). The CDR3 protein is CASWLNAGQPQHF. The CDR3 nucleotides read TGTGCCAGCTGGCTTAATGCTGGTCAGCCCCAGCATTTT.

The CDR3, as DNA: TGTGCCAGCAGCTTAGAGTCTACGCGTACCGTTGGAGCCCAGTACTTC. Its protein is CASSLESTRTVGAQYF. V is TRBV7-2 and J is TRBJ2-5, with D unresolved. There are 16 residues in the CDR3. Trimming cost V 1 base and J 9 bases, with 21 bases left between them. Germline CDR1 is SGHTA and CDR2 is FQGNSA.

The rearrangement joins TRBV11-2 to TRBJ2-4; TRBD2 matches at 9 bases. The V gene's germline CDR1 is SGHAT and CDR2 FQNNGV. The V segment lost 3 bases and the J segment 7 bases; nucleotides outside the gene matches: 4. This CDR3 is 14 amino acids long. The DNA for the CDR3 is TGTGCCAGCAGCTTTATAGCGGGAGTTAACATTCAGTACTTC. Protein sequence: CASSFIAGVNIQYF.

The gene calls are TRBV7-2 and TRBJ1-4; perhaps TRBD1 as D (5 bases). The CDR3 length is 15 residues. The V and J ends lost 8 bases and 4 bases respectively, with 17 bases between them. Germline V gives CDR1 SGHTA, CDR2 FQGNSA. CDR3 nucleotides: TGTGCCAGCTCCTTCATGGGGCAGGATAATGAAAAACTGTTTTTT. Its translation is CASSFMGQDNEKLFF.

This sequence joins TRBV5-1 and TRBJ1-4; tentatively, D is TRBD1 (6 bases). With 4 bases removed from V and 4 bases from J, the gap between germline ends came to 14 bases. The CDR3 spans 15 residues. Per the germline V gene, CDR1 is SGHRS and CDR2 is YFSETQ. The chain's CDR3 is CASSLSDRVNEKLFF. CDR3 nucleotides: TGCGCCAGCAGCCTTTCGGACAGAGTTAATGAAAAACTGTTTTTT. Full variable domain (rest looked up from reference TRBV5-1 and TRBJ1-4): KAGVTQTPRYLIKTRGQQVTLSCSPISGHRSVSWYQQTPGQGLQFLFEYFSETQRNKGNFPGRFSGRQFSNSRSEMNVSTLELGDSALYLCASSLSDRVNEKLFFGSGTQLSVL.

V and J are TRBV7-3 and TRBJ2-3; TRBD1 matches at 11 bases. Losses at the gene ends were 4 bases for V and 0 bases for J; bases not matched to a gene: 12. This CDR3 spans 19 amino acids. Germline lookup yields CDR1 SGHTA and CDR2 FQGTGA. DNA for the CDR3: TGTGCCAGCAGCTCAAGAGGGACAGGGGGATTACGGAGCACAGATACGCAGTATTTT. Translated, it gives CASSSRGTGGLRSTDTQYF.

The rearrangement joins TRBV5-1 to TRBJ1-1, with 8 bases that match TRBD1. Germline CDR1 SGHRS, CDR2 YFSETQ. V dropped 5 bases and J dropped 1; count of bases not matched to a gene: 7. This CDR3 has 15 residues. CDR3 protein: CASRPGDRPNTEAFF. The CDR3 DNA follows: TGCGCCAGCAGACCTGGGGACAGGCCGAACACTGAAGCTTTCTTT.

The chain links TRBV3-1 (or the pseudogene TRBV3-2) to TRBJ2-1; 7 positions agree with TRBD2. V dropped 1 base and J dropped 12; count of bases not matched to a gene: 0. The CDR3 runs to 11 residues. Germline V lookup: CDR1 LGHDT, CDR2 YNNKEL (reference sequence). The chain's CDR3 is CASSQGGGQFF. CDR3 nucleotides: TGTGCCAGCAGCCAAGGGGGGGGGCAGTTCTTC.

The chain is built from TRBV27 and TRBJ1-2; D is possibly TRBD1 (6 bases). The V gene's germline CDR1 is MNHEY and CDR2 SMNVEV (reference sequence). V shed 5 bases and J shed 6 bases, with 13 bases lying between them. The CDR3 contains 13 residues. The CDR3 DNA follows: TGTGCCAGCAGTCAAGGGACAAGCAATGGCTACACCTTC. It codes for CASSQGTSNGYTF.

CDR3 nucleotides: TGTGCCATCAGTGGTCCGGGACAGGGTCAAGAGACCCAGTACTTC. Protein: CAISGPGQGQETQYF. The chain has TRBV10-3 and TRBJ2-5; 9 nucleotides match TRBD1. The CDR3 has 15 residues. Trimming took 4 bases from V and 2 from J; bases not matched to a gene: 5. From germline, CDR1 is ENHRY and CDR2 SYGVKD.

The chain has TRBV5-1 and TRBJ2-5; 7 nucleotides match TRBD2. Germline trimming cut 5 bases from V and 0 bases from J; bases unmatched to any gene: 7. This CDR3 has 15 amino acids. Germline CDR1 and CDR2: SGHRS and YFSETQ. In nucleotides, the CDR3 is TGCGCCAGCAGGACGGGGGGAGGGTACCAAGAGACCCAGTACTTC. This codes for CASRTGGGYQETQYF.

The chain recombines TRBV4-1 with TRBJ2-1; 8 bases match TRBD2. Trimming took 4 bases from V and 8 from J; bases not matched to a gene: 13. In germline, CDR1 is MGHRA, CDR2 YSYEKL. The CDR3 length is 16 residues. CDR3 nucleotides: TGCGCCAGCAGCCGAACAGCGGGAGTGGAGGGGTATGAGCAGTTCTTC. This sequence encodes CASSRTAGVEGYEQFF.

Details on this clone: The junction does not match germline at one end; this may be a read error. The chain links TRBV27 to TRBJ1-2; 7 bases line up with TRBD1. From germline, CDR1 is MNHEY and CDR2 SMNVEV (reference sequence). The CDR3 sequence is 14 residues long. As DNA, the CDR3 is TGTGCCAGCAGTCTAGACAGGGCAAACTACGGCTACACCTTC. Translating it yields CASSLDRANYGYTF.

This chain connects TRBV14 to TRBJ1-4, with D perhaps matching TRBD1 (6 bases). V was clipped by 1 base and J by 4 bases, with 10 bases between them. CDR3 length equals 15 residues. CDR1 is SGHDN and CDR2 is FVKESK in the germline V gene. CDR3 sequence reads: CASSQVRTVNEKLFF. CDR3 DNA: TGTGCCAGCAGCCAAGTTAGGACAGTTAATGAAAAACTGTTTTTT.

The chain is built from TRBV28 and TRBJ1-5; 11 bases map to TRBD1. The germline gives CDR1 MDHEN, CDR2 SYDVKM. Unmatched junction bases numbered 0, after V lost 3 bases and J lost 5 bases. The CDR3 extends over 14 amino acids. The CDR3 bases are TGTGCCAGCAGTTTGGGACAGGGGGATCAGCCCCAGCATTTT. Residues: CASSLGQGDQPQHF.